The entry that follows covers one T cell receptor (beta chain) sequence. The antigen is undetermined. The data originate from a study of T cell responses to AZD1222 COVID-19 vaccine. Study-wide results and limits: Close to half of spike-specific TCRs reportedly recognize unmutated variant regions. White British ancestry dominated among donors, who included more females, and clonal diversity was possibly underestimated. Spike-specific TCR breadth and depth went up after people got two AZD1222 doses.

Trimming took 5 bases from V and 0 from J, leaving 14 bases between them. The germline V gene encodes CDR1 GTSNPN and CDR2 SVGIG (reference sequence). The CDR3 runs 14 residues. The assay was immunoSEQ multiplex PCR, and TCRdb's table has in-frame clones only and misses some. The sample carries more than 95,000 clones, roughly nine tenths recorded once. This clonotype was sampled from an adult in good health. The genes are TRBV30 and TRBJ2-7; possibly TRBD2 for D (5 bases). Sequenced material: peripheral blood, taken on day 0 of AZD1222 vaccination. CDR3 nucleotide sequence: TGTGCCTGGGAGGGCGCTTCTAGCTCCTACGAGCAGTACTTC. As protein: CAWEGASSSYEQYF.